This T cell receptor beta chain was captured in a study of control samples from healthy donors and cancer patients (dated by TCRdb to 2020 to 2022). The method behind the library was the immunoSEQ multiplex PCR assay. Imported from immuneACCESS, the table was reduced by TCRdb to in-frame sequences with V and J called. These copies leave out some clones; in studies compared against another copy, an unresolved V gene accounts for under half, and the cause of the remainder is not known. This sample has 75,000 to 100,000 clones in its table, and around 88% of those were observed once. The ten largest account for over 12% of the sample. V is pruned by 2 bases and J by 7 bases, leaving 10 bases of the junction without a gene match. The CDR3 measures 16 amino acids from cysteine to phenylalanine. The DNA shown is the 48-base CDR3, in frame from base 1. CDR1 and CDR2, looked up from the germline V gene, are SGDLS and YYNGEE.

Worth noting for this clone: Its recognized antigen is unknown. No per-base quality is available; no much larger clone lies one base away.

The chain was built from TRBV9 and TRBJ2-2, with 8 junctional bases fitting TRBD2. Sequencing was performed on blood. This clonotype was obtained from a man aged 25 to 40 in good health. The CDR3 here reads CASSVAGTSSFGELFF. The nucleotides read TGTGCCAGCAGCGTCGCCGGGACTAGTAGTTTCGGGGAGCTGTTTTTT.